This T cell receptor (beta chain) was observed in a study of T cells in Graves' hyperthyroidism and ophthalmopathy. Points from the study as a whole: Blood also contained most expanded thyroid clonotypes above 0.001. The model foresaw ophthalmopathy a median about 6.5 months prior to onset.

The germline CDR1 and CDR2 sequences are SGHRS and YFSETQ. The CDR3 is 14 residues long. V was trimmed by 0 bases and J by 5 bases, leaving 11 bases between them. TCR beta CDR3 regions were amplified from RNA. When the TCR CDR3 underwent first-round RT-PCR, the HTBI primer set was used. Via MiXCR, TCRdb re-called the multiplex PCR reads, giving one row per CDR3 protein. The sample carries some 350,000 distinct CDR3 sequences, approximately 25% recorded once. Patients counted as stable if ophthalmopathy did not develop within 18 months. Regarding this clonotype: The target antigen is unknown.

The sequenced sample was blood. This rearrangement joins TRBV5-1 to TRBJ1-2, with D hard to call. This clonotype was sampled from a man in his fifties or sixties with Graves' hyperthyroidism. The CDR3 region has the DNA TGCGCCAGCAGCTTGGGACCGACCAGTTATGGCTACACCTTC. Protein sequence: CASSLGPTSYGYTF.